One and the same sample provided the 2 T cell receptor beta chains below, sequenced in a study of shared clonotypes between healthy human individuals. Sequenced by immunoSEQ multiplex PCR; TCRdb stores in-frame clones only, minus some. This sample yields millions of clones, of which more than 85% are seen a single time; approximately 1.7% belongs to the top ten. Terminally differentiated effector memory CD45RA+ cells were excluded from the naive CD8 cells, which were CD45RO-negative and positively selected for CCR7. Sequencing input: naive CD8+ T cells from PBMCs. The receptors shown here come from a young man in good health. Some clones in this sample may be carry-over from other donors' samples.

The chain couples TRBV19 to TRBJ2-3; 11 bases are shared with TRBD2. Trimming at V came to 10 bases and at J to 2 bases, leaving 8 bases not matched to a gene. Looked up from germline, CDR1 is LNHDA and CDR2 is SQIVND (reference sequence). The CDR3 is 15 amino acids. The CDR3 protein is CATTSGSSDTDTQYF. CDR3 sequence (DNA): TGTGCCACAACTAGCGGGAGTTCTGACACAGATACGCAGTATTTT.

This clone was seen once. The chain uses TRBV27 and TRBJ2-7, with a tentative D call TRBD2 (6 bases). The V end was cut by 8 bases, the J end by 0 bases, with 11 bases between. There are 13 residues in the CDR3. Germline CDR1 reads MNHEY; CDR2 reads SMNVEV (reference sequence). The CDR3 spells CASGHGSSYEQYF. In nucleotides, the CDR3 is TGTGCCAGCGGCCACGGGAGCTCCTACGAGCAGTACTTC.